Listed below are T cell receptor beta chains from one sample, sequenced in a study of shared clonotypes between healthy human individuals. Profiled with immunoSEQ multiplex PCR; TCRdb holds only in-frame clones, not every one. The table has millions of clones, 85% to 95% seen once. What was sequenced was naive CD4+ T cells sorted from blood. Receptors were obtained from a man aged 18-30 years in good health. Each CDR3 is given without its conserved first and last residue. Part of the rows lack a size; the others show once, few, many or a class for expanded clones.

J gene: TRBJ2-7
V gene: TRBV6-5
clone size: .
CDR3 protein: ASSSYRGSVYEQY

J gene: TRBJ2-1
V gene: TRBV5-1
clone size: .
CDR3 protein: ASSLTGGRPYNEQF

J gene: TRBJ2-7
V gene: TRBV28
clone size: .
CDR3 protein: ASSLKRGATYEQY

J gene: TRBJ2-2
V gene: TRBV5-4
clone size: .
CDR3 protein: ASSSRGSVNTGELF

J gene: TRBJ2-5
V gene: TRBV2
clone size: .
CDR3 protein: ASSGRRLAGGQWKTQY

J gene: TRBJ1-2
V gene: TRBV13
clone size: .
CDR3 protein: ASSPPSHNYGYT

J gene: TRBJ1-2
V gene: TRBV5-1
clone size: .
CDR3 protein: ASSFGTGGNYGYT

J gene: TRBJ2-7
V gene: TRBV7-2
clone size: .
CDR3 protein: ASSARLAGGSEQY

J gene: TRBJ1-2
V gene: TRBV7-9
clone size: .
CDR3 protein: ASTGRVGASRYGYT

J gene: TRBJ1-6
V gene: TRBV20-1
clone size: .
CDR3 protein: SARDNSPLH

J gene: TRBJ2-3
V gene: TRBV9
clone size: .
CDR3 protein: ASSHPDRGAQY

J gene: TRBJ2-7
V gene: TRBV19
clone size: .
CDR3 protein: ASSIRDSYEQY

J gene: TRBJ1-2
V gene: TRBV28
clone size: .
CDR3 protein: ASSLLGAGKDYGYT

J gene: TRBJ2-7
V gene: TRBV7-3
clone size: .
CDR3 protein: ASSPEQWNEQY

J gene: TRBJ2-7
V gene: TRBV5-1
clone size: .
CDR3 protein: ASSLESSHVREQY

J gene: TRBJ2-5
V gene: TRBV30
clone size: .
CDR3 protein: AWSVQETQY

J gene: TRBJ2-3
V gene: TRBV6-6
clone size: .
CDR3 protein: ASSYRVFGTDTQY

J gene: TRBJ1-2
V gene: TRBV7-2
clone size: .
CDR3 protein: ASSLAIANNYGYT

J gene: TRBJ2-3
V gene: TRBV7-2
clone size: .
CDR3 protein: ASSPGLAGSTDTQY

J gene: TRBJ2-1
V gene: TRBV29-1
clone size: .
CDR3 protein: SVLPRLYNEQF

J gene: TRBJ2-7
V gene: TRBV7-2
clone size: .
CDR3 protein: ASSTGASYEQY

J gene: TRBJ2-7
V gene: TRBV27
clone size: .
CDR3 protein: ASSTPGTARGEQY

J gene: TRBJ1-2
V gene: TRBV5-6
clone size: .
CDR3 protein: ASSFPGQAPYGYT

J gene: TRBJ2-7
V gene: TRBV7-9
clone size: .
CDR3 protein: ASSTMKVPSYEQY

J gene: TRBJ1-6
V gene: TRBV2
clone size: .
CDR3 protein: ASSETGGFNSPLH

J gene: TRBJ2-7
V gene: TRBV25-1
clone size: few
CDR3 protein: ASSDGASGGR

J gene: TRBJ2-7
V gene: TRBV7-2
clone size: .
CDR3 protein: ASSFDRGFGYEQY

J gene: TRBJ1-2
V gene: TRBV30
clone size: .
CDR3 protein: AWGLANYGYT

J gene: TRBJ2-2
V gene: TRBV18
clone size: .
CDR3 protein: ASSPILKGQGKVPLANTGELF

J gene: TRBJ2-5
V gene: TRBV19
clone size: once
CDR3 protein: ASSTLQGARETQY

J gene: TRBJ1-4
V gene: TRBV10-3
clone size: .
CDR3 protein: AISPTGTPTTNEKLF

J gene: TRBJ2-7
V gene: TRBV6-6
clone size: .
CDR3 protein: ASSYLGGEQY

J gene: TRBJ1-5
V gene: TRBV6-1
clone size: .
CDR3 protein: ASSEMTPLTSQSAQH

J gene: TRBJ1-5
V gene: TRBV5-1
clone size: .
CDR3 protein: ASSPLPGDNQPQH

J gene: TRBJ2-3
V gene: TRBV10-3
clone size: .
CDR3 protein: AISESREDTQY

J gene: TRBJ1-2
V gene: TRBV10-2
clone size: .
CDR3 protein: ASSPTGGVNYGYT

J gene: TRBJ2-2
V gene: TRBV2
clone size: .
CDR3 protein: ASSVDSFTGELF

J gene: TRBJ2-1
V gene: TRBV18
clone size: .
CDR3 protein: ASSPFSGAEQF

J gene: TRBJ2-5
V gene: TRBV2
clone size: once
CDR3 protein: ASSEDPSGGARETQY

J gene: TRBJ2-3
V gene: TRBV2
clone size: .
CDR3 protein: ASTGGKATDTQY